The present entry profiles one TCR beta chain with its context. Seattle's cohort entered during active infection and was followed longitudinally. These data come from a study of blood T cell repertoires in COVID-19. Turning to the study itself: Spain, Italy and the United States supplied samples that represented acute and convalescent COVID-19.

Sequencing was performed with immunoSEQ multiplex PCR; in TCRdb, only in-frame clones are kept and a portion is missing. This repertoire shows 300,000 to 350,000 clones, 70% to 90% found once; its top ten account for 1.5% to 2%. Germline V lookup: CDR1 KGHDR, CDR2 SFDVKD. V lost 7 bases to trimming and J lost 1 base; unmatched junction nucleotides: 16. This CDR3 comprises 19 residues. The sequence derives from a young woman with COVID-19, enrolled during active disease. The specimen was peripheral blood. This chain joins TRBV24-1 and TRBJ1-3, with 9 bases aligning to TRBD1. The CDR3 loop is CATRTLRDRVPVSGNTIYF. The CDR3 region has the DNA TGTGCCACCAGAACCCTCCGGGACAGGGTCCCTGTGTCTGGAAACACCATATATTTT.